A selection of T cell receptor beta chains follows, all from one sample in a study of blood T cell repertoires in COVID-19. TCRdb's table, derived via immunoSEQ multiplex PCR, lists solely in-frame clones and lacks some. The sample contains 200,000 to 250,000 clones, approximately 86% of which appear only once. Material for sequencing was peripheral blood. These receptors all come from a man in his late teens or twenties with active or convalescent COVID-19. The CDR3 runs from the conserved cysteine through the conserved F or W. D genes are given only for firm matches. Size values are once, few and many counts, or a class for expanded clones, and some rows have none.

D gene,clone size,J gene,V gene,CDR3 protein,CDR3 DNA
TRBD1,many,TRBJ2-7,TRBV5-1,CASSLTGTGSFYEQYF,TGCGCCAGCAGCTTGACAGGGACAGGTAGTTTCTACGAGCAGTACTTC
-,-,TRBJ2-3,TRBV11-2,CASSRFEGQTSTDTQYF,TGTGCCAGCAGCCGATTCGAAGGACAGACTAGCACAGATACGCAGTATTTT
TRBD1,-,TRBJ2-2,TRBV6-2/TRBV6-3,CASSSLNPGGLQLNTGELFF,TGTGCCAGCAGTTCTTTGAACCCAGGGGGTTTACAATTAAACACCGGGGAGCTGTTTTTT
-,-,TRBJ1-2,TRBV9,CASHNRDNYGYTF,TGTGCCAGCCACAACAGGGATAACTATGGCTACACCTTC
-,-,TRBJ2-1,TRBV29-1,CSGEIQGWDEQFF,TGCAGCGGAGAGATACAGGGTTGGGATGAGCAGTTCTTC
-,-,TRBJ2-7,TRBV14,CASSQGERRVFYEQYF,TGTGCCAGCAGCCAAGGAGAGCGACGGGTATTCTACGAGCAGTACTTC
-,-,TRBJ2-5,TRBV5-1,CASSWGVQSSSGETQYF,TGCGCCAGCAGCTGGGGGGTTCAGTCCTCTTCGGGAGAGACCCAGTACTTC
-,-,TRBJ1-2,TRBV9,CASSEGTSGAVRGYTF,TGTGCCAGCAGCGAAGGTACATCAGGGGCAGTTCGCGGCTACACCTTC
-,-,TRBJ2-7,TRBV3-1/TRBV3-2,CASSISTYEQYF,TGTGCCAGCAGCATTTCAACCTACGAGCAGTACTTC
-,-,TRBJ1-2,TRBV28,CASSSPGSKGYTF,TGTGCCAGCAGTTCCCCGGGATCAAAGGGCTACACCTTC
-,once,TRBJ2-7,TRBV29-1,CSVEDRRQRDYEQYF,TGCAGCGTTGAAGACAGGCGCCAGAGAGACTACGAGCAGTACTTC
TRBD1,-,TRBJ1-1,TRBV5-8,CASSYWTGPNTEAFF,TGTGCCAGCAGCTACTGGACAGGGCCAAACACTGAAGCTTTCTTT
-,-,TRBJ1-2,TRBV19,CASSSFRGLNYGYTF,TGTGCCAGTAGCTCTTTCCGGGGGTTAAATTATGGCTACACCTTC